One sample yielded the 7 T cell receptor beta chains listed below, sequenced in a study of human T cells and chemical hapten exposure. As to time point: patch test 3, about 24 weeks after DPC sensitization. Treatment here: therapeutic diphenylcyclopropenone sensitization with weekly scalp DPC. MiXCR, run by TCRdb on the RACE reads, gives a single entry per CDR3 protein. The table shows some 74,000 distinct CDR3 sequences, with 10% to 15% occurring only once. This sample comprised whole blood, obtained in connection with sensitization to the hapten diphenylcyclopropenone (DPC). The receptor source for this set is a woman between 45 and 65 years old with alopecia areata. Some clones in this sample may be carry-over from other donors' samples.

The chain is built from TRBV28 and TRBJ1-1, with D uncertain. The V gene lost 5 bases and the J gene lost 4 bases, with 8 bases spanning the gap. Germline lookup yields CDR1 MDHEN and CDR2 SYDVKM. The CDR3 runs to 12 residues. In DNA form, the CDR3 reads TGTGCCAGCAGTCAGTCGGGCACTGAAGCTTTCTTT. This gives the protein CASSQSGTEAFF. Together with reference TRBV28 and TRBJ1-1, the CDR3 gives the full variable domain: DVKVTQSSRYLVKRTGEKVFLECVQDMDHENMFWYRQDPGLGLRLIYFSYDVKMKEKGDIPEGYSVSREKKERFSLILESASTNQTSMYLCASSQSGTEAFFGQGTRLTVV.

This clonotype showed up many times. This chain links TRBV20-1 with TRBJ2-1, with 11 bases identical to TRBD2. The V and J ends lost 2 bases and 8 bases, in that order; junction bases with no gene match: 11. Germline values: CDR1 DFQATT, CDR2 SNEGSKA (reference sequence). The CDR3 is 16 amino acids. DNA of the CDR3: TGCAGTGCTAGACTAATAGCGGGAGGGCAAGAAGATGAGCAGTTCTTC. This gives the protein CSARLIAGGQEDEQFF.

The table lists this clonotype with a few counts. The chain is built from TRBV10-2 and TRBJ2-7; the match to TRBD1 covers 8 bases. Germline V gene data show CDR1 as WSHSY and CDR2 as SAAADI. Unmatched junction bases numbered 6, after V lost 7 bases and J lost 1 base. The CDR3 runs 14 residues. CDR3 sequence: CASTGTGVSYEQYF. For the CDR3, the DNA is TGCGCCAGCACTGGGACAGGTGTATCCTACGAGCAGTACTTC.

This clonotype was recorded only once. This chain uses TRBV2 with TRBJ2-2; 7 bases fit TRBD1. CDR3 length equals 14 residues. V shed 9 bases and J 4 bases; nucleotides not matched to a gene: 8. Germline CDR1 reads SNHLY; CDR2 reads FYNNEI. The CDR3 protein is CASTGDTVTGELFF. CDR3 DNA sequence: TGTGCCAGTACAGGGGATACGGTCACCGGGGAGCTGTTTTTT.

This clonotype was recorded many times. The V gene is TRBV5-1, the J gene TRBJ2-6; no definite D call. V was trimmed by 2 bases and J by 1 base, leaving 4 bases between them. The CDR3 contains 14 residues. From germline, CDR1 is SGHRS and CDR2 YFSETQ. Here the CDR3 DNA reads TGCGCCAGCAGCTTACTATCTGGGGCCAACGTCCTGACTTTC. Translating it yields CASSLLSGANVLTF.

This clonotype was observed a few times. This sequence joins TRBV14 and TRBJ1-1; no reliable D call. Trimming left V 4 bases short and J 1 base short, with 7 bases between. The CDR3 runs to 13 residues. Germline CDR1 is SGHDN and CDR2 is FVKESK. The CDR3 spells CASSRWQNTEAFF. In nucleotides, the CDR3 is TGTGCCAGCAGCCGGTGGCAGAACACTGAAGCTTTCTTT.

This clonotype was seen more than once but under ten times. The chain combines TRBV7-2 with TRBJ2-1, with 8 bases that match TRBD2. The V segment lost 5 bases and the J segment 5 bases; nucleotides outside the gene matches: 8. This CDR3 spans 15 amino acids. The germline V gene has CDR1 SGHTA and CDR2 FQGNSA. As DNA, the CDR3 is TGTGCCAGCAGCGAAAGTAGCGGGATGGACAATGAGCAGTTCTTC. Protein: CASSESSGMDNEQFF.